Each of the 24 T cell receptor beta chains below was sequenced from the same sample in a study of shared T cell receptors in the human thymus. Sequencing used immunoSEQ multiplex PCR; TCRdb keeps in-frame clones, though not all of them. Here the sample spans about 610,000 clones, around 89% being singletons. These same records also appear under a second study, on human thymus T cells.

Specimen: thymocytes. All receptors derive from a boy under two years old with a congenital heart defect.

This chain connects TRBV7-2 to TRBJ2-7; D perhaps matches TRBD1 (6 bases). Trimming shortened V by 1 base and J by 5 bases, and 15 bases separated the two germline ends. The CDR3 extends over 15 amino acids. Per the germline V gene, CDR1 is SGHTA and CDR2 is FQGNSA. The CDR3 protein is CASSLVVQGPHEQYF. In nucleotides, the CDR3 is TGTGCCAGCAGCTTAGTAGTGCAGGGGCCCCACGAGCAGTACTTC.

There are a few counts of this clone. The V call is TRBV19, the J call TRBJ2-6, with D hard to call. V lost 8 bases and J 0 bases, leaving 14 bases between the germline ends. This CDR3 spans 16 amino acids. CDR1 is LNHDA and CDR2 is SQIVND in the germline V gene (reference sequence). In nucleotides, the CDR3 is TGTGCCAGTCCACATTCCAGGCGCTCTGGGGCCAACGTCCTGACTTTC. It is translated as CASPHSRRSGANVLTF.

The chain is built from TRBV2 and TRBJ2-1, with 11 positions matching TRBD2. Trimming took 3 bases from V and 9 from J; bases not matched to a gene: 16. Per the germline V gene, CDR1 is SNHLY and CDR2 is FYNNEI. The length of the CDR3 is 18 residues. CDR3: CASSDGPTSGTTKVEQFF. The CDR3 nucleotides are TGTGCCAGCAGTGATGGTCCGACTAGCGGGACCACAAAGGTTGAGCAGTTCTTC.

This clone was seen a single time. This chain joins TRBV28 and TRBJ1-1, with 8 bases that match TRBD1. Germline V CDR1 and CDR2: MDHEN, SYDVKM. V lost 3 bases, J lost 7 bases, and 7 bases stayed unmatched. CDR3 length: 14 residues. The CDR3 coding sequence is TGTGCCAGCAGTTTTTCAGGGGGCAGGGGTGAAGCTTTCTTT. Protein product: CASSFSGGRGEAFF.

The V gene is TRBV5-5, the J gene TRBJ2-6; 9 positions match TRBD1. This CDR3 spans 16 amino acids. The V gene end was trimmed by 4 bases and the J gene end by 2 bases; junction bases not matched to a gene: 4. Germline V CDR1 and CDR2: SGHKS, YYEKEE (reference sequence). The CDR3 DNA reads TGTGCCAGCAGCAGACAGGGGGGTCCTGGGGCCAACGTCCTGACTTTC. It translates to CASSRQGGPGANVLTF.

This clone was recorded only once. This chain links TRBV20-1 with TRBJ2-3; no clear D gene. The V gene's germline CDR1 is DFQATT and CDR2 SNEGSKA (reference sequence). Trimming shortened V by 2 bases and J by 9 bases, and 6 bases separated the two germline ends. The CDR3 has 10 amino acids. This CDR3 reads CSARKETQYF. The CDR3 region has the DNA TGCAGTGCTAGAAAGGAGACGCAGTATTTT.

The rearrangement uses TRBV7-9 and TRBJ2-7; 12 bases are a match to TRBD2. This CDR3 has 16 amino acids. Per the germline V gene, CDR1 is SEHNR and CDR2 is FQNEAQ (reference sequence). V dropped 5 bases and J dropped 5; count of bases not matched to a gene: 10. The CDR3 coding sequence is TGTGCCAGCAGCGCTACCGTGACTAGCGGGAGTAACGAGCAGTACTTC. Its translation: CASSATVTSGSNEQYF.

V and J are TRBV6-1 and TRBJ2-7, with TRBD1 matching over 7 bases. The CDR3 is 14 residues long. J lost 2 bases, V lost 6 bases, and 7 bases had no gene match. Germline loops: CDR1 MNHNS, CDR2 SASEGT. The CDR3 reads CASSLRGPPYEQYF. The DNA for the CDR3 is TGTGCCAGCAGCCTGAGGGGGCCCCCCTACGAGCAGTACTTC.

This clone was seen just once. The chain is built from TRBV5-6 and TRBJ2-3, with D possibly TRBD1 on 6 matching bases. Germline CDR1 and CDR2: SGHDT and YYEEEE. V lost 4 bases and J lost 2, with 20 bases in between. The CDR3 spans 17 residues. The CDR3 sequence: CASSQCHRTAPTDTQYF. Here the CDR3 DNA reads TGTGCCAGCAGCCAATGCCATCGGACAGCGCCCACAGATACGCAGTATTTT.

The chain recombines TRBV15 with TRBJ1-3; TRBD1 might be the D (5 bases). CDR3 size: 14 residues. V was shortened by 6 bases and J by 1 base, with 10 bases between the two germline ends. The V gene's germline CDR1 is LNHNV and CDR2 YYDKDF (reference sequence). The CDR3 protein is CATRMGRSGNTIYF. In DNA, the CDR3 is TGTGCCACCAGAATGGGGCGTTCTGGAAACACCATATATTTT.

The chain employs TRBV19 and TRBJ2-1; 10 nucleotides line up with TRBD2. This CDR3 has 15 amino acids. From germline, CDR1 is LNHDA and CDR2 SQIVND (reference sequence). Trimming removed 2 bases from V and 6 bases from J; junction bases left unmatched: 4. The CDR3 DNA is TGTGCCAGTAGTATATCGAGCGGGAGGGCCAATGAGCAGTTCTTC. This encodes CASSISSGRANEQFF.

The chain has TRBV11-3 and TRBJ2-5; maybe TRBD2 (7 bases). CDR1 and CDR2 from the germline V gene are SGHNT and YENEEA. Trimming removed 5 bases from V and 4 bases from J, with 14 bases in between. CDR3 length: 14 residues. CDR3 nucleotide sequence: TGTGCCAGCAGCCCAACAGGGAGGGGAGAGACCCAGTACTTC. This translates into CASSPTGRGETQYF.

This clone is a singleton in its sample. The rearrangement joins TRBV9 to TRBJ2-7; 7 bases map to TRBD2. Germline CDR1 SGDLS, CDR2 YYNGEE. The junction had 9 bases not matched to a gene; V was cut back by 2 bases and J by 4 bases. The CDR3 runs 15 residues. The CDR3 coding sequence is TGTGCCAGCAGCGTCCTTGGCGGGAGAACATACGAGCAGTACTTC. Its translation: CASSVLGGRTYEQYF.

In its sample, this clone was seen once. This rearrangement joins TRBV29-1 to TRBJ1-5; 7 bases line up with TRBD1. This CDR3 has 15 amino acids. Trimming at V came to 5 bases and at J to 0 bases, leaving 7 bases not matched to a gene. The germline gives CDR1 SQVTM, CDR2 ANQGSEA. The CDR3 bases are TGCAGCGTTTTGTCCGGGACAGATAGCAATCAGCCCCAGCATTTT. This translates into CSVLSGTDSNQPQHF.

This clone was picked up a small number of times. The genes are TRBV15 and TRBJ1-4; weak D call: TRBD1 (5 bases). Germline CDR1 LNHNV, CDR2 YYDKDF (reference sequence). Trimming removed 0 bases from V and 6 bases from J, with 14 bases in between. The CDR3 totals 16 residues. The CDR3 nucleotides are TGTGCCACCAGCAGAGACTCCGGGGGGTCGGATGAAAAACTGTTTTTT. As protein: CATSRDSGGSDEKLFF.

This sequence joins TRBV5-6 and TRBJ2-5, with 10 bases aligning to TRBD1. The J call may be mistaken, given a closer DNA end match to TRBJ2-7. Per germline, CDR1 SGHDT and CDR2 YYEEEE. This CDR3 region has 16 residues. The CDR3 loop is CASSLESWTGGNEQYF. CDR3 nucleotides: TGTGCCAGCAGCTTGGAATCTTGGACAGGGGGGAACGAGCAGTACTTC.

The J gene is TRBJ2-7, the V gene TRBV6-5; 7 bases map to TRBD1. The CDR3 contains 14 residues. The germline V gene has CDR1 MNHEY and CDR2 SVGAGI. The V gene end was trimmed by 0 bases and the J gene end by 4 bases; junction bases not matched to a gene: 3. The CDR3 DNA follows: TGTGCCAGCAGTTACTCCGGGACAGCTTACGAGCAGTACTTC. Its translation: CASSYSGTAYEQYF.

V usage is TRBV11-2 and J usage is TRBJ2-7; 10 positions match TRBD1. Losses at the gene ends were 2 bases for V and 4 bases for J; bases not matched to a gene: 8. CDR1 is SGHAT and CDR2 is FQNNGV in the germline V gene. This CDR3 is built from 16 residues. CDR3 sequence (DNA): TGTGCCAGCAGCTTACCCGGGACAGGGGTTACGTACGAGCAGTACTTC. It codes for CASSLPGTGVTYEQYF.

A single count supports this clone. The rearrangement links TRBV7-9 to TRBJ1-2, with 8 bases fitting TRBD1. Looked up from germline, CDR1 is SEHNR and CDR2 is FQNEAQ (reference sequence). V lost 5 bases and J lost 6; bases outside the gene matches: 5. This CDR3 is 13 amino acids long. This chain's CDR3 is CASSPTGVDGYTF. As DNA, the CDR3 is TGTGCCAGCAGCCCGACAGGGGTAGATGGCTACACCTTC.

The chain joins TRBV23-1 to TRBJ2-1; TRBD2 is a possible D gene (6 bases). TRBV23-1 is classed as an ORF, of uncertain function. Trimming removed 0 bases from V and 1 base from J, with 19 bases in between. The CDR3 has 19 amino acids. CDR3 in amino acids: CASSQSAGSGEGSYNEQFF. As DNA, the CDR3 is TGCGCCAGCAGTCAATCCGCCGGCTCGGGAGAAGGGTCCTACAATGAGCAGTTCTTC.

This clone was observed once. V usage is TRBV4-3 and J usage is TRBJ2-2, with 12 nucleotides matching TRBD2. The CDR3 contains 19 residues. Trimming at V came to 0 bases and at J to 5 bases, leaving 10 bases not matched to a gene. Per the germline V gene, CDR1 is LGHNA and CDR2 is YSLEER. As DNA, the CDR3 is TGCGCCAGCAGCCAAGATATCCCTAGCGGGAGGGCCAAGACCGGGGAGCTGTTTTTT. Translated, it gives CASSQDIPSGRAKTGELFF.

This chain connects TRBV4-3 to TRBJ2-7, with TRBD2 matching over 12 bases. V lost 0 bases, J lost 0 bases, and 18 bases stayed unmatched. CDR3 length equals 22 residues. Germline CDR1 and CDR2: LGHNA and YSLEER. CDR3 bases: TGCGCCAGCAGCCAAGAGTCCCCAGGAACAGGCCTAGCGGGGGGGAGCTCCTACGAGCAGTACTTC. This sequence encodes CASSQESPGTGLAGGSSYEQYF.

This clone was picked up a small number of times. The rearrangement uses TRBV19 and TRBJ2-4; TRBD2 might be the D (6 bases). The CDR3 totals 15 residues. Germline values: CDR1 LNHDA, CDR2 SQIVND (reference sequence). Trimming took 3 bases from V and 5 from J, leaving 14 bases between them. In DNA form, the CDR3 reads TGTGCCAGTAGTATGGGGGGAGCCGGGGAAAACATTCAGTACTTC. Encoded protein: CASSMGGAGENIQYF.

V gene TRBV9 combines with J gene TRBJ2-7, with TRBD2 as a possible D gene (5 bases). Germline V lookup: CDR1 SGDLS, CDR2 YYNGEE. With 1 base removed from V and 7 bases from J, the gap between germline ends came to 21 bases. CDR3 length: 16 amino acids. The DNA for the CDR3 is TGTGCCAGCAGCGTAAGGAATTGGGAACTAGGGTCTGAGCAGTACTTC. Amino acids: CASSVRNWELGSEQYF.